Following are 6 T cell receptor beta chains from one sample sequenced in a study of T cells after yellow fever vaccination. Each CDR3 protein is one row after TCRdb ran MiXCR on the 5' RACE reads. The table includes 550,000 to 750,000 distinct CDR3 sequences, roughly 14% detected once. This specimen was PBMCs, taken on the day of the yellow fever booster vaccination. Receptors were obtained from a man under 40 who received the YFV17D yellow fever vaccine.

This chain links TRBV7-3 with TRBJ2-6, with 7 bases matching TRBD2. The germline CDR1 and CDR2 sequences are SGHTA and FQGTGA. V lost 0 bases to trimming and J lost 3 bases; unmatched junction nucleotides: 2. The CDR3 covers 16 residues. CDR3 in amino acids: CASSLTGGSGANVLTF. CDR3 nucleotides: TGTGCCAGCAGCTTAACGGGGGGGAGTGGGGCCAACGTCCTGACTTTC.

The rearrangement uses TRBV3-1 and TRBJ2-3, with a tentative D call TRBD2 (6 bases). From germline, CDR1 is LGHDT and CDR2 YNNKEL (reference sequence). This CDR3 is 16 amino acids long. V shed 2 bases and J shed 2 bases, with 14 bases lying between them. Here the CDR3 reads CASSQPGVGFTDTQYF. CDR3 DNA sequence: TGTGCCAGCAGCCAACCGGGGGTCGGATTCACAGATACGCAGTATTTT.

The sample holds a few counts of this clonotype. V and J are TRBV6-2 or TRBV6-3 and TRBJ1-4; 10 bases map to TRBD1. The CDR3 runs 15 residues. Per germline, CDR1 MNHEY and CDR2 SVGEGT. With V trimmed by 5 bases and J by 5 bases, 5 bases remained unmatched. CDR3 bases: TGTGCCAGCAGTCGACCGGGACAGGGGAATGAAAAACTGTTTTTT. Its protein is CASSRPGQGNEKLFF.

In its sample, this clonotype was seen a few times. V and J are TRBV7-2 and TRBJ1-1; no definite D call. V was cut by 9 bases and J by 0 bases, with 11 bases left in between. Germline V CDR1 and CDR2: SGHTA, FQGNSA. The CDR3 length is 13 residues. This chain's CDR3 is CASLWVLNTEAFF. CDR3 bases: TGTGCCAGTCTTTGGGTCCTGAACACTGAAGCTTTCTTT.

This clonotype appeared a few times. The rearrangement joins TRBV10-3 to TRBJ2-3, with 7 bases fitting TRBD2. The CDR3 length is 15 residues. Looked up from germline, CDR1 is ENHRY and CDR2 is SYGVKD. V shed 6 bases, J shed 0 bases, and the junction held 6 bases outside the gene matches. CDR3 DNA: TGTGCCATCAGGGGCGGGGGACTGAGCACAGATACGCAGTATTTT. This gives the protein CAIRGGGLSTDTQYF.

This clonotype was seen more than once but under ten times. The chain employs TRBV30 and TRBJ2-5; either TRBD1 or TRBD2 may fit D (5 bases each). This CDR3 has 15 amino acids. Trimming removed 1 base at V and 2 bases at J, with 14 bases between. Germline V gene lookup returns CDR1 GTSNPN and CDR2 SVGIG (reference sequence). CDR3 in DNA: TGTGCCTGGAGTGCAAAAATGGGACCACAAGAGACCCAGTACTTC. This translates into CAWSAKMGPQETQYF.